This T cell receptor beta chain was recovered during a study of T cells in Graves' hyperthyroidism and ophthalmopathy. This clonotype was seen many times. With V trimmed by 3 bases and J by 9 bases, 11 bases remained unmatched. Germline V gives CDR1 GTSNPN, CDR2 SVGIG (reference sequence). CDR3 size: 14 residues. RNA transcripts were the template for amplifying TCR beta CDR3 regions. Primed by the HTBI set, a first-round RT-PCR was run on the TCR CDR3. MiXCR, applied by TCRdb to the multiplex PCR reads, yields one record per CDR3 protein. The sample includes around 390,000 distinct CDR3 sequences, more than 14% seen only once; the top ten take around a fifth.

The sequence was obtained from a woman aged 25 to 39 with Graves' ophthalmopathy. The sample consisted of blood. The V call is TRBV30, the J call TRBJ2-4, with 7 bases identical to TRBD1. The CDR3 DNA reads TGTGCCTGGAGACAAAGACAGGGCGTTGGCATTCAGTACTTC. Protein product: CAWRQRQGVGIQYF.